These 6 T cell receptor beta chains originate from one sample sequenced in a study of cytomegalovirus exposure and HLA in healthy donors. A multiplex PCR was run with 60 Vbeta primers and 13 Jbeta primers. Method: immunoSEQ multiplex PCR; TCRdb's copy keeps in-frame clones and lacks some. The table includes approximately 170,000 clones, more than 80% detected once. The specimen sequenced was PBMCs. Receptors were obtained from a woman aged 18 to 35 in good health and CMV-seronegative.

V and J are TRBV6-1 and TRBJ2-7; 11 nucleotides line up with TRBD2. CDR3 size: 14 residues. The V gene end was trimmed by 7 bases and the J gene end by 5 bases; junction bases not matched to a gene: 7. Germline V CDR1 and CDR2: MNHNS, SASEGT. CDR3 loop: CASTTTSGIHEQYF. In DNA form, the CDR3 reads TGTGCCAGCACCACGACTAGCGGGATCCACGAGCAGTACTTC.

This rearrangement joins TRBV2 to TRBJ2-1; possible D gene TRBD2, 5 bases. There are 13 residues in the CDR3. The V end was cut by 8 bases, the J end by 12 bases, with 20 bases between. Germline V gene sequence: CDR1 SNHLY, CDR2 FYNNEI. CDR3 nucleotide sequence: TGTGCCAGCCGCTACCTAGCAACCGGAGGGCAGTTCTTC. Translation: CASRYLATGGQFF.

The CDR3 DNA is TGTGCCAGCAGCCAGGGACTAGCGGGAGCCTACGAGCAGTACTTC. Residues: CASSQGLAGAYEQYF. This sequence joins TRBV7-9 and TRBJ2-7; 14 bases agree with TRBD2. Germline V CDR1 and CDR2: SEHNR, FQNEAQ (reference sequence). Losses at the gene ends were 5 bases for V and 2 bases for J; bases not matched to a gene: 2. This CDR3 spans 15 amino acids.

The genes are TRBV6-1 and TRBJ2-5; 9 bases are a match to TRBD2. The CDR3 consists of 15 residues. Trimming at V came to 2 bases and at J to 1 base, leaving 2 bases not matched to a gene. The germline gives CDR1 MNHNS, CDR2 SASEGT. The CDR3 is CASSELAGFQETQYF. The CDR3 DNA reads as TGTGCCAGCAGTGAACTAGCGGGGTTCCAAGAGACCCAGTACTTC.

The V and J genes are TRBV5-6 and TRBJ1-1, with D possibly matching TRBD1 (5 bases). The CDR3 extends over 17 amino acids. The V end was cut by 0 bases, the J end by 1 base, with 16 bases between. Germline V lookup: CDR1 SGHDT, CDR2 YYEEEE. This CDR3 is CASSLAGGWQKNTEAFF. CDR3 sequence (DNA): TGTGCCAGCAGCTTGGCGGGGGGATGGCAGAAGAACACTGAAGCTTTCTTT.

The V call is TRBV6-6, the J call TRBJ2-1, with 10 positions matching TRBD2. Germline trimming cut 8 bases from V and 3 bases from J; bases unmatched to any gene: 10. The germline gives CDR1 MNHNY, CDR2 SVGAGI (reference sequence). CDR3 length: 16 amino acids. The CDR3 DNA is TGTGCCAGCGGAAACCTTCTAGCGGGGGACTACAATGAGCAGTTCTTC. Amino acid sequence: CASGNLLAGDYNEQFF.